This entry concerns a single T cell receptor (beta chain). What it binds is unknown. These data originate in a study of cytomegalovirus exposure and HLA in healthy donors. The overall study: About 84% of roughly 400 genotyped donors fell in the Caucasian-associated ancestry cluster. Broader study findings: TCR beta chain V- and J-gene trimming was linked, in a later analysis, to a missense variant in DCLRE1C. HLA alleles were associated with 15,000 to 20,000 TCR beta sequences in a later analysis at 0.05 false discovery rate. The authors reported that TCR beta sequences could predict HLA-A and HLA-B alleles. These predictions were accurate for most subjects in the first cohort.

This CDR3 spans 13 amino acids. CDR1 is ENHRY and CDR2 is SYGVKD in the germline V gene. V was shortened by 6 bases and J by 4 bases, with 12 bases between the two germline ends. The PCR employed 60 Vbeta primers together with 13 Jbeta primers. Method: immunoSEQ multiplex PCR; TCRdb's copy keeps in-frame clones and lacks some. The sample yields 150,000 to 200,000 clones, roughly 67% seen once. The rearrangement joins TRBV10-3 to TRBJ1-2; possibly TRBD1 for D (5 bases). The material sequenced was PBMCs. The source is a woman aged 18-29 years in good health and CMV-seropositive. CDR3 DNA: TGTGCCATCAGGATCGGGGGGAGCTATGGCTACACCTTC. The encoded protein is CAIRIGGSYGYTF.